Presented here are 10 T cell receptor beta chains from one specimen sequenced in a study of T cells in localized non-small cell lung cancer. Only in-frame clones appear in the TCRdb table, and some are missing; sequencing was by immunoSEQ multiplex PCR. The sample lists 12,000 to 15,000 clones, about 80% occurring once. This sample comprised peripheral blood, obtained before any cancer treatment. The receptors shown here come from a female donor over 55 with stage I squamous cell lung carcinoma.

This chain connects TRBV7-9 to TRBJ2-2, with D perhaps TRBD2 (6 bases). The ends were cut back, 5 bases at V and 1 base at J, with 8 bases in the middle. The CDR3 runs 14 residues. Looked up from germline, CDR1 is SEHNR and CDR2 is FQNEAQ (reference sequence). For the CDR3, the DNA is TGTGCCAGCAGCAGGGACTGGAACACCGGGGAGCTGTTTTTT. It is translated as CASSRDWNTGELFF. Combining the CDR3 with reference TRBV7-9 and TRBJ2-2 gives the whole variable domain DTGVSQNPRHKITKRGQNVTFRCDPISEHNRLYWYRQTLGQGPEFLTYFQNEAQLEKSRLLSDRFSAERPKGSFSTLEIQRTEQGDSAMYLCASSRDWNTGELFFGEGSRLTVL.

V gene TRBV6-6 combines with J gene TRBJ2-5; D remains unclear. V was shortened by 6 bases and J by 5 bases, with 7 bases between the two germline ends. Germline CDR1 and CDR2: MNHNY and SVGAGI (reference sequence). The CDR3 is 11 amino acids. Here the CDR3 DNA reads TGTGCCAGCAGAGGATTCGAGACCCAGTACTTC. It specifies CASRGFETQYF.

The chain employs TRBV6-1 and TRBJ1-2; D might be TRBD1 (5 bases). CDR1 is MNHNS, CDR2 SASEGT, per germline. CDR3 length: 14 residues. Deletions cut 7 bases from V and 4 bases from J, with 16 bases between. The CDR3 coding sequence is TGTGCCAGCATTCGAGACAGCAGTTCCTATGGCTACACCTTC. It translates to CASIRDSSSYGYTF.

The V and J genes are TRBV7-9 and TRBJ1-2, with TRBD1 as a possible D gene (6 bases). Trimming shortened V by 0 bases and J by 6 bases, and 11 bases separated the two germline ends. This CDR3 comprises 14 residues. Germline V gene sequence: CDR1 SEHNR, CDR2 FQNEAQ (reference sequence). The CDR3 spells CASSLAFRDNGYTF. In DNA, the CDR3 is TGTGCCAGCAGCTTAGCCTTCCGGGACAATGGCTACACCTTC.

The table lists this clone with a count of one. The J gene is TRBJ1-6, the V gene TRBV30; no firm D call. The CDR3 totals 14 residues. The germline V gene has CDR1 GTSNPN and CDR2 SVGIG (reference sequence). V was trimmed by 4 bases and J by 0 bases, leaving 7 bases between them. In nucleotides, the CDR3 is TGTGCCTGGAAGGCTAGCTCCTATAATTCACCCCTCCACTTT. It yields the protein CAWKASSYNSPLHF.

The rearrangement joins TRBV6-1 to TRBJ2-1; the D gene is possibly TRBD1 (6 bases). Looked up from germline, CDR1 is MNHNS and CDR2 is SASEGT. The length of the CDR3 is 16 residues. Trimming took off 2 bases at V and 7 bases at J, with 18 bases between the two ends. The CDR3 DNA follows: TGTGCCAGCAGTGAAAAGCTGGGGGCTTTCGTTAATGAGCAGTTCTTC. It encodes CASSEKLGAFVNEQFF.

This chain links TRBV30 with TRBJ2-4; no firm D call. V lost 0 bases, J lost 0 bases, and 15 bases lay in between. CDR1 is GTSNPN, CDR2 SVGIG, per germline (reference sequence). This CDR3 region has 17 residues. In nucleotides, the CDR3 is TGTGCCTGGAGTGTACGTCTCCAGATTGGAGCCAAAAACATTCAGTACTTC. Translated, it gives CAWSVRLQIGAKNIQYF.

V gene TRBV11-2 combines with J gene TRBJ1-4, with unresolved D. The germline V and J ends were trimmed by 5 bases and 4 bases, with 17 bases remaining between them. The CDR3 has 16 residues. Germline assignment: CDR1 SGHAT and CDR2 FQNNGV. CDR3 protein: CASSPGSAGFNEKLFF. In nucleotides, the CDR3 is TGTGCCAGCAGCCCGGGGTCGGCCGGATTTAATGAAAAACTGTTTTTT.

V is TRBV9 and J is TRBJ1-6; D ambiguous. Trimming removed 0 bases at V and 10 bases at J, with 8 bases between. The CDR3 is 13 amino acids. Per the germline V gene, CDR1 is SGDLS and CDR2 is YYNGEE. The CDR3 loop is CASSVEVGSPLHF. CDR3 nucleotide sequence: TGTGCCAGCAGCGTAGAGGTAGGGTCACCCCTCCACTTT.

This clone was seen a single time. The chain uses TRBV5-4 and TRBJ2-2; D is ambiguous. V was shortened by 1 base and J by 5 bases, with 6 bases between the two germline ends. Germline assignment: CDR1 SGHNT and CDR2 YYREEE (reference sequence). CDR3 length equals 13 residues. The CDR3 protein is CASSLPLTGELFF. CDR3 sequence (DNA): TGTGCCAGCAGCTTGCCTTTAACCGGGGAGCTGTTTTTT. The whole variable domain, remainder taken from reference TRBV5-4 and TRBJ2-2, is ETGVTQSPTHLIKTRGQQVTLRCSSQSGHNTVSWYQQALGQGPQFIFQYYREEENGRGNFPPRFSGLQFPNYSSELNVNALELDDSALYLCASSLPLTGELFFGEGSRLTVL.